Listed below are T cell receptor beta chains from one sample, sequenced in a study of cytomegalovirus exposure and HLA in healthy donors. Assay: immunoSEQ multiplex PCR; the TCRdb copy retains only in-frame clones and omits some. The table includes some 200,000 clones, 70% to 85% detected once. Source material: PBMCs. The receptors were sampled from a woman between 35 and 50 years old in good health and CMV-seronegative. The CDR3 runs from the conserved cysteine through the conserved F or W. D genes are given only for firm matches. The listing skips clone size in some rows; elsewhere it reads once, few, many or a size class.

V gene,J gene,D gene,clone size,CDR3 DNA,CDR3 protein
TRBV5-4,TRBJ1-1,.,.,TGTGCCAGCAGTCAGAGGGGAGGAGACACTGAAGCTTTCTTT,CASSQRGGDTEAFF
TRBV19,TRBJ2-7,.,.,TGTGCCAGTAGGGGGGGGGCAGGGCCCGGCTACGAGCAGTACTTC,CASRGGAGPGYEQYF
TRBV11-2,TRBJ2-7,.,.,TGTGCCAGCGAAACGGGGGACGAGCAGTACTTC,CASETGDEQYF
TRBV29-1,TRBJ2-7,TRBD1,few,TGCAGCGCCCGTACTAGGGGACAGGGGGAATACGAGCAGTACTTC,CSARTRGQGEYEQYF
TRBV9,TRBJ2-7,TRBD1,once,TGTGCCAGCAGCCCCAGACAGGGTTTCGGAGCAGAGCAGTACTTC,CASSPRQGFGAEQYF
TRBV5-4,TRBJ2-1,TRBD2,few,TGTGCCAGCAGCTTGACTAGCGGGGGGGCGTACAATGAGCAGTTCTTC,CASSLTSGGAYNEQFF
TRBV7-3,TRBJ1-5,.,.,TGTGCCAGCAGCTTAAGAGCAAATCAGCCCCAGCATTTT,CASSLRANQPQHF
TRBV11-3,TRBJ2-7,TRBD2,.,TGTGCCAGCAGCTCGGGACTAGCGGGCTACGAGCAGTACTTC,CASSSGLAGYEQYF
TRBV19,TRBJ1-4,.,.,TGTGCCAGTAGTATCCGTGGAGGGACCGGGGAAAAACTGTTTTTT,CASSIRGGTGEKLFF
TRBV5-1,TRBJ2-1,TRBD2,.,TGCGCCAGCAGCACGGGACTAGAAGGAGATGAGCAGTTCTTC,CASSTGLEGDEQFF
TRBV7-2,TRBJ1-4,TRBD1,.,TGTGCCAGCAGCCTGGGACAGGGGGCCGAAAAACTGTTTTTT,CASSLGQGAEKLFF
TRBV29-1,TRBJ2-5,TRBD2,.,TGCAGCGTTGACGGGGGGGGCCAAGAGACCCAGTACTTC,CSVDGGGQETQYF
TRBV28,TRBJ1-4,.,.,TGTGCCAGCACCCCCGGGGGGACTGCGGAAAAACTGTTTTTT,CASTPGGTAEKLFF
TRBV7-9,TRBJ1-1,TRBD1,.,TGTGCCAGCAGCTTAGAACTTACAGGGGGAAGCACTGAAGCTTTCTTT,CASSLELTGGSTEAFF
TRBV6-6,TRBJ2-3,TRBD2,.,TGTGCCAGCAGAGAACTAGCGGGGGGGCCAAAAGATACGCAGTATTTT,CASRELAGGPKDTQYF
TRBV2,TRBJ2-2,.,.,TGTGCCAGCAGTCAGTACGGACAGAGGAACACCGGGGAGCTGTTTTTT,CASSQYGQRNTGELFF
TRBV6-5,TRBJ2-1,TRBD2,few,TGTGCCAGCAAGCTAGCGGGGGAGGTGGTTGAGCAGTTCTTC,CASKLAGEVVEQFF
TRBV27,TRBJ2-3,.,.,TGTGCCAGCAGTTCTACCAGGGGTCCAGATACGCAGTATTTT,CASSSTRGPDTQYF
TRBV7-2,TRBJ1-2,.,.,TGTGCCAGCAGTTCCACGACACCTAACTATGGCTACACCTTC,CASSSTTPNYGYTF
TRBV2,TRBJ1-1,.,few,TGTGCCAGCAGTGAACAGGGGAACACTGAAGCTTTCTTT,CASSEQGNTEAFF
TRBV7-9,TRBJ2-5,TRBD1,.,TGTGCCAGCAGCCCCCCCGACAGGGTGGATGGGACCCAGTACTTC,CASSPPDRVDGTQYF
TRBV10-3,TRBJ1-6,.,.,TGTGCCATCAGTCCAACCGGGACAACTAATTCACCCCTCCACTTT,CAISPTGTTNSPLHF
TRBV27,TRBJ2-3,.,.,TGTGCCAGCAGTATCTCCGCAGGGACAGATACGCAGTATTTT,CASSISAGTDTQYF
TRBV19,TRBJ1-1,.,.,TGTGCCAGTGGGAATCCCGACAGTAACACTGAAGCTTTCTTT,CASGNPDSNTEAFF
TRBV11-3,TRBJ2-3,TRBD1,.,TGTGCCAGCAGCGGGACAGGGTCGTTTGATACGCAGTATTTT,CASSGTGSFDTQYF
TRBV18,TRBJ1-1,TRBD1,.,TGTGCCAGCTCAGCGAACAACAGGGGTATGAACACTGAAGCTTTCTTT,CASSANNRGMNTEAFF
TRBV6-1,TRBJ1-2,.,.,TGTGCCAGCAGTGGGGCCAGAGTGTATGGCTACACCTTC,CASSGARVYGYTF
TRBV11-3,TRBJ1-2,.,.,TGTGCCAGCAGCTCAAGAGCTAACTATGGCTACACCTTC,CASSSRANYGYTF
TRBV5-1,TRBJ2-1,TRBD1,once,TGCGCCAGCAGCTTGGGACAGGGGGCGACTGAGCAGTTCTTC,CASSLGQGATEQFF
TRBV6-5,TRBJ1-1,TRBD1,.,TGTGCCAGCAGTAGCAGGGGGCGAGCTTTCTTT,CASSSRGRAFF
TRBV7-2,TRBJ2-3,TRBD2,.,TGTGCCAGCAGCCGCGGGGGGGCCTCTTCAGATACGCAGTATTTT,CASSRGGASSDTQYF
TRBV20-1,TRBJ2-5,.,.,TGCAGTGCTAGCTTTCAAGAGACCCAGTACTTC,CSASFQETQYF
TRBV2,TRBJ1-5,TRBD1,.,TGTGCCAGCAGCGCACAGGGGAATGGGCAGCCCCAGCATTTT,CASSAQGNGQPQHF
TRBV7-2,TRBJ2-3,TRBD2,.,TGTGCCAGCAGCACAGCTAGCGGGGGGGTGGCAGATACGCAGTATTTT,CASSTASGGVADTQYF
TRBV4-3,TRBJ1-1,.,few,TGCGCCAGCAGCCAAGACGGGGGTAGGGCTTTCTTT,CASSQDGGRAFF
TRBV6-6,TRBJ1-2,TRBD1,.,TGTGCCAGCAGTTACGGGGACAGGGGCTATGGCTACACCTTC,CASSYGDRGYGYTF
TRBV7-9,TRBJ1-2,.,.,TGTGCCAGCAGCTTTGGGACAAATCCCGACGGCTACACCTTC,CASSFGTNPDGYTF
TRBV5-1,TRBJ2-7,TRBD1,.,TGCGCCAGCAGGATCGGGACAGGGGTGAACGAGCAGTACTTC,CASRIGTGVNEQYF
TRBV9,TRBJ2-5,.,.,TGTGCCAGCAGCGTAGACCAGGGTTCCGTAGAGACCCAGTACTTC,CASSVDQGSVETQYF
TRBV28,TRBJ1-2,TRBD1,.,TGTGCCAGCAGATACGACAGGGGTTTAAGCTACACCTTC,CASRYDRGLSYTF
TRBV5-1,TRBJ2-7,TRBD1,once,TGCGCCAGCAGGAACCGGACAGGGGTCTTCTACGAGCAGTACTTC,CASRNRTGVFYEQYF
TRBV13,TRBJ2-7,.,once,TGTGCCAGCAGCTTCGGAGGGAGCTACGAGCAGTACTTC,CASSFGGSYEQYF
TRBV5-1,TRBJ2-7,.,.,TGCGCCAGCAGCTTGGATCCGGGGGGACACTACGAGCAGTACTTC,CASSLDPGGHYEQYF
TRBV19,TRBJ2-3,.,.,TGTGCCACCGCGCGATTGCAGGGCCCCACAGATACGCAGTATTTT,CATARLQGPTDTQYF
TRBV29-1,TRBJ2-3,TRBD2,.,TGCAGCGTTGCGGGAGGGGGCACAGATACGCAGTATTTT,CSVAGGGTDTQYF
TRBV12-5,TRBJ2-6,.,.,TGTGCTAGTGGTTTGGTCCGGACAGCTGGGGCCAACGTCCTGACTTTC,CASGLVRTAGANVLTF
TRBV7-6,TRBJ1-1,.,.,TGTGCCAGCAGCCACGCCGGGTCTGAAGCTTTCTTT,CASSHAGSEAFF
TRBV4-1,TRBJ2-1,.,.,TGCGCCAGCAGCCAAGGGGGAGGGGGGGGAGGTTACTCCTACAATGAGCAGTTCTTC,CASSQGGGGGGYSYNEQFF
TRBV6-5,TRBJ2-1,.,.,TGTGCCAGCAGTACGTTTGGGACAAACAATGAGCAGTTCTTC,CASSTFGTNNEQFF
TRBV6-6,TRBJ2-3,.,.,TGTGCCAGCAGTTACCTAGATACGCAGTATTTT,CASSYLDTQYF
TRBV29-1,TRBJ2-1,TRBD2,once,TGCAGCGTTGAAGATCTAGCGGGGGGGCCGGACAATGAGCAGTTCTTC,CSVEDLAGGPDNEQFF
TRBV11-3,TRBJ2-5,.,.,TGTGCCAGCAGCCGAGTGTCATATCGGGGGGCTGCCCAACAAGAGACCCAGTACTTC,CASSRVSYRGAAQQETQYF
TRBV28,TRBJ1-2,TRBD1,.,TGTGCCAGCAGTTTGTTGACAGGGTGGTACACCTTC,CASSLLTGWYTF